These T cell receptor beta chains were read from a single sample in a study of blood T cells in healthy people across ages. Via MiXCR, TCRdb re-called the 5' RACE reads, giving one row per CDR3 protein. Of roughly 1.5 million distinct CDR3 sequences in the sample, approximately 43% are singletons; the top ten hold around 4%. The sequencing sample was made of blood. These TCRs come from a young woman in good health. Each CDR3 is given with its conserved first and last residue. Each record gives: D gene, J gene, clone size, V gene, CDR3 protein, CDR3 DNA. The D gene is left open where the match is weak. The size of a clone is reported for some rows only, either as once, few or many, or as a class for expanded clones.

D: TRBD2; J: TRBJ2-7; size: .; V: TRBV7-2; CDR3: CASSFGGARYEQYF; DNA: TGTGCCAGCAGCTTCGGGGGGGCGCGGTACGAGCAGTACTTC
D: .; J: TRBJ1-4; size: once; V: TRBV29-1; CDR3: CSVGGADSNEKLFF; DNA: TGCAGCGTTGGGGGGGCCGACTCTAATGAAAAACTGTTTTTT
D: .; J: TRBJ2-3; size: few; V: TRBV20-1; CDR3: CSASLRDPSNSADTQYF; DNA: TGCAGTGCTAGCCTACGGGACCCCTCTAATTCCGCAGATACGCAGTATTTT
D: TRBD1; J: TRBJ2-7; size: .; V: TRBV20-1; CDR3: CSASPGQAGSYEQYF; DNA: TGCAGTGCTAGCCCCGGACAGGCCGGCTCCTACGAGCAGTACTTC
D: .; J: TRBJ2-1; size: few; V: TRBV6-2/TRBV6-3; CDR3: CASSWRPPSYNEQFF; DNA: TGTGCCAGCAGTTGGCGCCCCCCCTCCTACAATGAGCAGTTCTTC
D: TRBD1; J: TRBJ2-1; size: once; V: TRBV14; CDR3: CASSPGQAVQETQFF; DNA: TGTGCCAGCAGCCCGGGACAGGCGGTTCAAGAGACCCAGTTCTTC
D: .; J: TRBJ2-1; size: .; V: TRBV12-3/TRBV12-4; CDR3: CASSFGPKNEQFF; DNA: TGTGCCAGCAGCTTCGGACCGAAGAATGAGCAGTTCTTC
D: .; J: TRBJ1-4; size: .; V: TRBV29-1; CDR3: CSVDKGQGKGKLFF; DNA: TGCAGCGTTGACAAAGGGCAGGGGAAGGGAAAACTGTTTTTT
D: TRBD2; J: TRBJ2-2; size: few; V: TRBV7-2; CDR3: CASSLELAGGSGELFF; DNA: TGTGCCAGCAGCTTAGAACTAGCGGGGGGGTCCGGGGAGCTGTTTTTT
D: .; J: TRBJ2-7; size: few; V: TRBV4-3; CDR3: CASSQDQDASYEQYF; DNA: TGCGCCAGCAGCCAAGATCAGGACGCCTCCTACGAGCAGTACTTC
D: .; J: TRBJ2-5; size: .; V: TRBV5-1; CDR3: CASRGEGETQYF; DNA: TGCGCCAGCAGGGGCGAGGGTGAGACCCAGTACTTC
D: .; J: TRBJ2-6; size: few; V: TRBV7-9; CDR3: CASSSGKFSGANVLTF; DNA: TGTGCCAGCAGCTCGGGCAAGTTCTCTGGGGCCAACGTCCTGACTTTC
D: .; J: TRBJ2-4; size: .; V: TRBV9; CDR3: CASSVEGRNKKIQYF; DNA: TGTGCCAGCAGCGTAGAGGGTAGGAACAAAAAAATTCAGTACTTC
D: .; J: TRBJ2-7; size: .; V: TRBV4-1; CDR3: CASSQDVGYNEQYF; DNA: TGCGCCAGCAGCCAAGATGTGGGGTACAATGAGCAGTACTTC
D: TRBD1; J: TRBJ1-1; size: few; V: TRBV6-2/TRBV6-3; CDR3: CANTDRAMNTEAFF; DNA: TGTGCCAATACGGACAGGGCTATGAACACTGAAGCTTTCTTT
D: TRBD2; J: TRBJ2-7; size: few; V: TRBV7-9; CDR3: CASSSHEGLAGVIEQYF; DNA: TGTGCCAGCAGCTCCCACGAGGGACTAGCGGGAGTCATCGAGCAGTACTTC
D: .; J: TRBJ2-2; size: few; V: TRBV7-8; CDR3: CASSQRMDWNTGELFF; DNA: TGTGCCAGCAGCCAGAGAATGGACTGGAACACCGGGGAGCTGTTTTTT
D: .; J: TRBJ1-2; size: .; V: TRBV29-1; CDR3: CSVEDLFADGRYGYTF; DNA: TGCAGCGTTGAAGATCTATTCGCGGACGGTAGATATGGCTACACCTTC
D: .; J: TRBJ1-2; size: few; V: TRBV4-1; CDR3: CASREIRGPANYGYTF; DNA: TGCGCCAGCAGGGAGATACGGGGACCCGCTAACTATGGCTACACCTTC
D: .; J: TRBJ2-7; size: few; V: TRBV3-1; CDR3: CASSLSGNHYEQYF; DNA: TGTGCCAGCAGTCTTAGCGGAAACCACTACGAGCAGTACTTC
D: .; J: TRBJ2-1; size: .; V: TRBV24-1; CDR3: CATASGSSYNEQFF; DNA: TGTGCCACCGCCTCCGGAAGCTCCTACAATGAGCAGTTCTTC
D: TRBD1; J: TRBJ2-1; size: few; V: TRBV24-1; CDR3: CATTGSGTGSYNEQFF; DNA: TGTGCCACCACGGGTTCCGGGACAGGGTCCTACAATGAGCAGTTCTTC
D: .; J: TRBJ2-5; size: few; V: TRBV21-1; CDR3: CARGQLQRLAHQETQYF; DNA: TGTGCCAGAGGACAGCTACAAAGACTAGCCCATCAAGAGACCCAGTACTTC
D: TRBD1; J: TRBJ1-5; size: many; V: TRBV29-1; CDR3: CSVAMAGGVQPQHF; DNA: TGCAGCGTTGCGATGGCAGGGGGTGTTCAGCCCCAGCATTTT
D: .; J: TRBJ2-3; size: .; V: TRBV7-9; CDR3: CASSSLLGQTSTDTQYF; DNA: TGTGCCAGCAGCTCCTTACTAGGACAGACTAGCACAGATACGCAGTATTTT
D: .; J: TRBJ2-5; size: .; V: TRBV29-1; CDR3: CSGGDGEQYF; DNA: TGCAGCGGGGGGGATGGGGAGCAGTACTTC
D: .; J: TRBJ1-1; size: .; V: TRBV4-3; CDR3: CASSQAIAGAPSYTEAFF; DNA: TGCGCCAGCAGCCAAGCCATTGCAGGGGCCCCTTCATACACTGAAGCTTTCTTT
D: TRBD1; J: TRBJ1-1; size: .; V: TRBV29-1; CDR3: CSVEATGAMNTEAFF; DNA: TGCAGCGTTGAGGCGACAGGGGCCATGAACACTGAAGCTTTCTTT
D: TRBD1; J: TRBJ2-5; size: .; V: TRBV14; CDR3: CASSRDRGITETQYF; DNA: TGTGCCAGCAGCCGCGACAGGGGAATAACGGAGACCCAGTACTTC
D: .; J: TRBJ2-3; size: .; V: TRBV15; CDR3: CATSRDPSDTQYF; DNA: TGTGCCACCAGCAGAGATCCCTCAGATACGCAGTATTTT
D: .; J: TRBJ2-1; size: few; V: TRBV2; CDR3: CASSADRSYNEQFF; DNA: TGTGCCAGCAGTGCCGACAGGTCCTACAATGAGCAGTTCTTC
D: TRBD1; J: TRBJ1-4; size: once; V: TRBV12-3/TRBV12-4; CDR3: CASRTRGVEKLFF; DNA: TGTGCCAGCAGAACCAGGGGGGTGGAAAAACTGTTTTTT
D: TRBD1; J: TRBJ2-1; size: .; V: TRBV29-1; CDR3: CSGRQGYDNEQFF; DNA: TGCAGCGGGAGACAGGGGTACGACAATGAGCAGTTCTTC
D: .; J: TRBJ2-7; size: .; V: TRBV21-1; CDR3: CASSRPHRVYEQYF; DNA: TGTGCCAGCAGCAGACCCCACAGGGTCTACGAGCAGTACTTC
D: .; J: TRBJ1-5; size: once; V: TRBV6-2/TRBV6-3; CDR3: CASSYHRDGNQPQHF; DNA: TGTGCCAGCAGTTACCACAGGGACGGGAATCAGCCCCAGCATTTT
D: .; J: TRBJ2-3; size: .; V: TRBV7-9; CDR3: CASSPLISSRDNTQYF; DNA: TGTGCCAGCAGCCCTCTAATATCCTCTAGGGATAATACGCAGTATTTT
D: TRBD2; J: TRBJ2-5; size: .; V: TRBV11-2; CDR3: CASSSLGRGLRVNEQYF; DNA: TGTGCCAGCAGCTCCCTCGGGAGGGGACTCCGGGTCAATGAGCAGTACTTC
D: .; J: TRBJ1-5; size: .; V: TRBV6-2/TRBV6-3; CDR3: CASSYEQGSQPQHF; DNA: TGTGCCAGCAGTTACGAGCAGGGGTCACAGCCCCAGCATTTT
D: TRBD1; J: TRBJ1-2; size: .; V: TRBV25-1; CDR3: CASSEPGTVYGYTF; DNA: TGTGCCAGCAGTGAACCTGGGACAGTTTATGGCTACACCTTC
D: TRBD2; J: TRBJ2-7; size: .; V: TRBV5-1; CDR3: CASSSRTSSEQYF; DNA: TGCGCCAGCAGCTCCCGGACTAGTTCCGAGCAGTACTTC
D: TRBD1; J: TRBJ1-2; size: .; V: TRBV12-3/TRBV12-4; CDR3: CASTQGGRKPNYGYTF; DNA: TGTGCCAGCACTCAGGGGGGGCGGAAACCTAACTATGGCTACACCTTC
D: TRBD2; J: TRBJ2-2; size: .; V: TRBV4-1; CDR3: CASSQGLAGVVGELFF; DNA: TGCGCCAGCAGCCAAGGCCTAGCGGGGGTAGTCGGGGAGCTGTTTTTT
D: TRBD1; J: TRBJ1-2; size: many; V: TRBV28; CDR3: CASSVGTDLSLYGYTF; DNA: TGTGCCAGCAGTGTCGGGACAGACCTTTCGCTCTATGGCTACACCTTC
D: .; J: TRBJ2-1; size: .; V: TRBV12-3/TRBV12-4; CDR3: CASTRDITSYEQFF; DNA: TGTGCCAGCACTCGGGACATTACCTCTTACGAGCAGTTCTTC
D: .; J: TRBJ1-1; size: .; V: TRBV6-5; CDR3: CASSYSTTGNTEAFF; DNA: TGTGCCAGCAGTTACTCGACGACAGGCAACACTGAAGCTTTCTTT
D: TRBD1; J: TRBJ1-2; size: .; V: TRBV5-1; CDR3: CVSSLGQGGLSDGYTF; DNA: TGCGTCAGCAGTCTGGGACAGGGTGGATTGTCGGATGGCTACACCTTC
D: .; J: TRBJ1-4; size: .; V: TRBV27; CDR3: CASSNLGATNEKLFF; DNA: TGTGCCAGCAGTAACCTCGGTGCAACTAATGAAAAACTGTTTTTT
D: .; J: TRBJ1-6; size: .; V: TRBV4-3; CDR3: CASSQEGSSNSPLHF; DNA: TGCGCCAGCAGCCAAGAGGGTAGCTCGAATTCACCCCTCCACTTT
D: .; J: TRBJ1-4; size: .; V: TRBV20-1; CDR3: CSAPKRAENEKLFF; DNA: TGCAGTGCCCCCAAGCGGGCAGAAAATGAAAAACTGTTTTTT
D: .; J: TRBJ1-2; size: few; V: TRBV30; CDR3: CAWGLGGYTF; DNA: TGTGCCTGGGGCCTCGGGGGCTACACCTTC
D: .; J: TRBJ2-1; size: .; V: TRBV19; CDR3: CASGDPGQLYNEQFF; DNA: TGTGCCAGTGGTGACCCCGGACAACTCTACAATGAGCAGTTCTTC
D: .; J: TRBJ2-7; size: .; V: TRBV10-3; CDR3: CAISLDTTYEQYF; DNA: TGTGCCATCAGTTTGGACACGACCTACGAGCAGTACTTC
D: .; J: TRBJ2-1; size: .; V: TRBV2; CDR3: CASTESVREVSYEQFF; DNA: TGTGCCAGCACCGAAAGCGTGAGAGAGGTTTCTTATGAGCAGTTCTTC
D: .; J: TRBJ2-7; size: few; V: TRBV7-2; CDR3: CASSSTADRQYF; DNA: TGTGCCAGCAGCTCGACAGCCGATAGGCAGTACTTC
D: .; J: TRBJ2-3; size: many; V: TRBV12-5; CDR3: CASGPGTDTQYF; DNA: TGTGCTAGTGGTCCCGGCACAGATACGCAGTATTTT